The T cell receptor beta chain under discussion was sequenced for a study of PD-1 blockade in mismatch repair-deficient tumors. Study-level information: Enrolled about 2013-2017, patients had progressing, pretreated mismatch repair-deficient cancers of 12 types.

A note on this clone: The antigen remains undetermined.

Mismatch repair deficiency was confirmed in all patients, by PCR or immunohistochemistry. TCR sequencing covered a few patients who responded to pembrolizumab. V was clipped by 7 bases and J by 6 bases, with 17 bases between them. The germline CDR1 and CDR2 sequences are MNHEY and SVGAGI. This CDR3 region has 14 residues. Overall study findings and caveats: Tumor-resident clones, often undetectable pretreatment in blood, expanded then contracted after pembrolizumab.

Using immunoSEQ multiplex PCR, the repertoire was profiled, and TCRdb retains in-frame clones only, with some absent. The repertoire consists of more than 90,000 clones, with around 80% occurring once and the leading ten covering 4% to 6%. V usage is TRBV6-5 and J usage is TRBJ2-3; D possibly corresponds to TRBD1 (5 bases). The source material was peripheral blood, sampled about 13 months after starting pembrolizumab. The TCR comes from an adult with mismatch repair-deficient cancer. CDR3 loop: CASTPNQGWDTQYF. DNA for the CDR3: TGTGCCAGCACACCAAACCAGGGATGGGATACGCAGTATTTT.